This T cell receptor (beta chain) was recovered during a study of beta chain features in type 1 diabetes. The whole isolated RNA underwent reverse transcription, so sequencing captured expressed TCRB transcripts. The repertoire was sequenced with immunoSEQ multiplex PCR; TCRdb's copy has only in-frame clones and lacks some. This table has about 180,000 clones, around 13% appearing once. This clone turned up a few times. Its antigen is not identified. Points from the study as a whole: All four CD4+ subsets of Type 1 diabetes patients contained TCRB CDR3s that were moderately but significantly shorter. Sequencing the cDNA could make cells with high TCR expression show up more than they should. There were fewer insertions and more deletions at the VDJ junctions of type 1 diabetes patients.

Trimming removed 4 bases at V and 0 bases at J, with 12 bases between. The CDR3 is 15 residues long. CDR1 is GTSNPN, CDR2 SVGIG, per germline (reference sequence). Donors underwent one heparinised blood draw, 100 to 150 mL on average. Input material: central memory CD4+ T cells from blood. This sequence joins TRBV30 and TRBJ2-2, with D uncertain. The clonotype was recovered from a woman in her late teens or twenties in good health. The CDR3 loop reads CAWNKVRSNTGELFF. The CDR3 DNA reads TGTGCCTGGAATAAAGTCAGATCGAACACCGGGGAGCTGTTTTTT.